Included here is one TCR beta chain sequence, with context. The target antigen is unknown. This CDR3 is built from 13 residues. V was pared by 7 bases and J by 7 bases, with 13 bases between. CDR1 and CDR2 (germline): WSHSY, SAAADI. Sequencing used immunoSEQ version 4 in survey mode. Template was genomic DNA at 10 ng/uL, with up to 1 ug used per sample. Some clones are missing from TCRdb's copy, which holds only in-frame ones; the method was immunoSEQ multiplex PCR. The data hold tens of thousands of clones, with 78% observed a single time. This specimen belongs to a study of persistence of HIV-infected CD4 T cells. General study results and limits: Antigen-responding cells were enriched for degenerate expanded CDR3beta sequences.

Stimulation used about 9.2 ug/mL lysate from CMV-infected fibroblasts. CD40L-negative CD69-negative CD45RO-high memory CD4+ T cells were sorted as populations depleted of antigen-responding cells. CD8+ T cells were removed from PBMCs prior to stimulation. A roughly 20-hour stimulation of CD8-depleted PBMCs used anti-CD28/CD49d costimulation, CD40-blocking antibody and enfuvirtide. Sequences were derived from CD4+ T cells sorted from PBMCs after approximately 19-hour stimulation, sampled from a patient who received antiretroviral therapy. V usage is TRBV10-2 and J usage is TRBJ2-2; a weak D match, TRBD2 (7 bases). The sequence was collected from an adult woman with HIV who was CMV-seropositive. DNA of the CDR3: TGCGCCAGCACGGGGGGCCTCGGCGGGGAGCTGTTTTTT. Its translation: CASTGGLGGELFF.